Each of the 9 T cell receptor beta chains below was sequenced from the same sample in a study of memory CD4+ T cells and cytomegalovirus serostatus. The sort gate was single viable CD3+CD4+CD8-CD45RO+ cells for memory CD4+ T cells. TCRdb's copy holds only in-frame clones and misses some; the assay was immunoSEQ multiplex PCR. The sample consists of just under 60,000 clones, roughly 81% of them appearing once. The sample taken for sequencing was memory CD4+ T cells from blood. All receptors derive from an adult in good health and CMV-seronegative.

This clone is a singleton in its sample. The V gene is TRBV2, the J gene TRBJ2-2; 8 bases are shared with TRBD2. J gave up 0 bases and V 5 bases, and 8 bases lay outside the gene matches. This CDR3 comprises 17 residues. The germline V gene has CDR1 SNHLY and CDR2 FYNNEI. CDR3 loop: CASSSYSGAPNTGELFF. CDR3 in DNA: TGTGCCAGCAGTTCATATAGCGGGGCCCCGAACACCGGGGAGCTGTTTTTT.

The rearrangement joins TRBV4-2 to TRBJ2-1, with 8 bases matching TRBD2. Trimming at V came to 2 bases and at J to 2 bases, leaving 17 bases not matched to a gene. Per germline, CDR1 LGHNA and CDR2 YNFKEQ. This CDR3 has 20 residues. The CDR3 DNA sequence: TGTGCCAGCAGCCAACTAGCCCCCACTAGCGGAACAATAGCCTACAATGAGCAGTTCTTC. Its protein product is CASSQLAPTSGTIAYNEQFF.

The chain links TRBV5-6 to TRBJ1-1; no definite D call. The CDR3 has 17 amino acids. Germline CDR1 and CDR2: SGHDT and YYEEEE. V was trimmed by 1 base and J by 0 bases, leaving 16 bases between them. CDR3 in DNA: TGTGCCAGCAGCTTGAAGTTCGTCGGGCAGATGAACACTGAAGCTTTCTTT. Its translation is CASSLKFVGQMNTEAFF.

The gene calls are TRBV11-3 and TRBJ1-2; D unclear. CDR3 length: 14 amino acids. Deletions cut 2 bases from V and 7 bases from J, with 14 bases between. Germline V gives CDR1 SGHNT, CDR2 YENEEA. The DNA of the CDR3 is TGTGCCAGCAGCTTACCGGGGTCGTGTTGTGGCTACACCTTC. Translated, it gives CASSLPGSCCGYTF.

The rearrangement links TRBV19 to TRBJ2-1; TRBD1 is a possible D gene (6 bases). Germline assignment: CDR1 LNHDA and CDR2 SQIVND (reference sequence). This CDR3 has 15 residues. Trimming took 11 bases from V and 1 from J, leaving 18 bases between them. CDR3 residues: CAVRVGQGSYNEQFF. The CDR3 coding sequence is TGTGCCGTCAGGGTGGGTCAGGGGTCCTACAATGAGCAGTTCTTC.

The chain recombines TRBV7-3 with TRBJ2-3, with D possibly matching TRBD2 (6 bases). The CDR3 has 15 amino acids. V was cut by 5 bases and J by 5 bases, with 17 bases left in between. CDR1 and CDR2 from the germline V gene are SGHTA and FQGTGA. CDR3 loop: CASSRGMVDVDTQYF. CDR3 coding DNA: TGTGCCAGCAGCCGGGGGATGGTGGACGTAGATACGCAGTATTTT.

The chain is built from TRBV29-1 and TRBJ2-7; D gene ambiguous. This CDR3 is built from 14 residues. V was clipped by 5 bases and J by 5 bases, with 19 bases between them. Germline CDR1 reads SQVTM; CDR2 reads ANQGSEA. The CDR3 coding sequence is TGCAGCGTTTCGGCCAGCCTTCTTTTTAACGAGCAGTACTTC. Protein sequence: CSVSASLLFNEQYF.

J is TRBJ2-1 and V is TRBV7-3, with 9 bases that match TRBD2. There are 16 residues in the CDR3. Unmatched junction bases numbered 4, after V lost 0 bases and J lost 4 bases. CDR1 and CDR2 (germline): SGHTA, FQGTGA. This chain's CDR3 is CASSLTRLAGYNEQFF. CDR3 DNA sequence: TGTGCCAGCAGCTTAACTAGGCTAGCGGGGTACAATGAGCAGTTCTTC.

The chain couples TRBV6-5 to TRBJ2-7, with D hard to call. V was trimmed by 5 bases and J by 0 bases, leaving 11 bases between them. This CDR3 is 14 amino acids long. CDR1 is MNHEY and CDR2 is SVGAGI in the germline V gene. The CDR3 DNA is TGTGCCAGCAGTATCGGTTTGAGCTCCTACGAGCAGTACTTC. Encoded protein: CASSIGLSSYEQYF.